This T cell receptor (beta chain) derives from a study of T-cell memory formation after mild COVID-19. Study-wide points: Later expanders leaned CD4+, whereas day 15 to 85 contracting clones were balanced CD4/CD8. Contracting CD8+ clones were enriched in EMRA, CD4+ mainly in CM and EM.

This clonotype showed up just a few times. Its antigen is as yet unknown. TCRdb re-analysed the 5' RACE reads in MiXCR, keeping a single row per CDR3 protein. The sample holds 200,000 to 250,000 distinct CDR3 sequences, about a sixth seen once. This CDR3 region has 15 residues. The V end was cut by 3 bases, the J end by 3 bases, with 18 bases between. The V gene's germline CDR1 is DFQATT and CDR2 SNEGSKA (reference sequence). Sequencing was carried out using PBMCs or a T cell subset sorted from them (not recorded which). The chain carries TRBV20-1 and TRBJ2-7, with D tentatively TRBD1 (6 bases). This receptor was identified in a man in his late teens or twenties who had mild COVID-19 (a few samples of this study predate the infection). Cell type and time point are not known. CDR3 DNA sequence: TGCAGTGCTAGGCCCCCGACCGGGACACTCTACGAGCAGTACTTC. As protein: CSARPPTGTLYEQYF.